Below are 26 T cell receptor beta chains sequenced from a single sample in a study of a mutant IDH1 vaccine in newly diagnosed glioma. Time point: week 35, safety follow-up. A 20-mer mutant IDH1 peptide at 300 ug was injected subcutaneously with topical imiquimod. Method: immunoSEQ multiplex PCR; TCRdb's copy keeps in-frame clones and lacks some. This sample has more than 25,000 clones, with approximately 79% found just once. The antigens these receptors bind are not known. Sequencing was performed on PBMCs, taken from a glioma patient whose treatment included an IDH1 peptide vaccine. The receptor source for this set is a woman in her thirties with glioma. Some clones in this sample may be carry-over from other donors' samples.

The chain joins TRBV10-3 to TRBJ1-5; 10 positions match TRBD1. From germline, CDR1 is ENHRY and CDR2 SYGVKD. This CDR3 is built from 14 residues. The V gene end was trimmed by 6 bases and the J gene end by 3 bases; junction bases not matched to a gene: 2. The CDR3 reads CAIRGTGDNQPQHF. CDR3 nucleotide sequence: TGTGCCATCAGAGGGACAGGGGACAATCAGCCCCAGCATTTT.

The V and J genes are TRBV6-1 and TRBJ1-1; D remains unclear. The CDR3 covers 14 residues. Germline assignment: CDR1 MNHNS and CDR2 SASEGT. Trimming pared 5 bases from V and 1 base from J, leaving 11 bases between. The DNA for the CDR3 is TGTGCCAGCAGTCTCCAGGACCGGAACACTGAAGCTTTCTTT. Its translation: CASSLQDRNTEAFF.

The rearrangement uses TRBV6-5 and TRBJ1-1, with a weak D call TRBD1 (6 bases). CDR1 MNHEY and CDR2 SVGAGI come from the germline V gene. Trimming took off 8 bases at V and 4 bases at J, with 11 bases between the two ends. CDR3 size: 12 residues. The CDR3 DNA reads as TGTGCCAGCGAGGGGGTCGGCACTGAAGCTTTCTTT. Its translation is CASEGVGTEAFF.

The CDR3 region has the DNA TGTGCCAGCAGCGTAGGGGACCACTACAATGAGCAGTTCTTC. It codes for CASSVGDHYNEQFF. The J gene is TRBJ2-1, the V gene TRBV9, with D perhaps assigned TRBD1 or TRBD2 (5 bases each). CDR3 length: 14 amino acids. V lost 0 bases, J lost 3 bases, and 7 bases lay in between. Germline CDR1 SGDLS, CDR2 YYNGEE.

V is TRBV10-3 and J is TRBJ2-3; D is perhaps TRBD1 (6 bases). The V gene's germline CDR1 is ENHRY and CDR2 SYGVKD. This CDR3 contains 14 residues. V dropped 8 bases and J dropped 0 bases, with 12 bases sitting between them. In DNA form, the CDR3 reads TGTGCCATCGAGGGGGATGGGAGCACAGATACGCAGTATTTT. Amino acids: CAIEGDGSTDTQYF.

In nucleotides, the CDR3 is TGTGCCAGCCGCCCAGGGGGCACAGGCTATGGCTACACCTTC. Translated, it gives CASRPGGTGYGYTF. V usage is TRBV4-2 and J usage is TRBJ1-2; 8 bases line up with TRBD1. The CDR3 runs 14 residues. Germline values: CDR1 LGHNA, CDR2 YNFKEQ. Trimming at V came to 8 bases and at J to 4 bases, leaving 9 bases not matched to a gene.

The chain links TRBV19 to TRBJ1-4; D not certain. V shed 5 bases and J shed 12 bases, with 16 bases lying between them. Germline CDR1 reads LNHDA; CDR2 reads SQIVND (reference sequence). There are 13 residues in the CDR3. CDR3 bases: TGTGCCAGTAGTCCTCTTTCGCAAAGACAACTGTTTTTT. This translates into CASSPLSQRQLFF. The full variable domain, its missing parts supplied by reference TRBV19 and TRBJ1-4, is DGGITQSPKYLFRKEGQNVTLSCEQNLNHDAMYWYRQDPGQGLRLIYYSQIVNDFQKGDIAEGYSVSREKKESFPLTVTSAQKNPTAFYLCASSPLSQRQLFFGSGTQLSVL.

The V call is TRBV19, the J call TRBJ2-2, with 8 bases aligning to TRBD1. CDR3 size: 13 residues. Trimming at V came to 8 bases and at J to 7 bases, leaving 6 bases not matched to a gene. Germline V gene sequence: CDR1 LNHDA, CDR2 SQIVND (reference sequence). The CDR3 is CASYRGSDGELFF. The CDR3 DNA reads TGTGCCAGTTACAGGGGGTCGGACGGGGAGCTGTTTTTT.

This rearrangement joins TRBV15 to TRBJ2-5; D uncertain. The V end lost 9 bases, the J end lost 4 bases, and 15 bases lay between the germline ends. CDR3 length: 13 amino acids. Germline CDR1 is LNHNV and CDR2 is YYDKDF (reference sequence). The CDR3 region is CATSSVPSETQYF. The CDR3 region has the DNA TGTGCCACTTCATCTGTCCCATCAGAGACCCAGTACTTC.

V is TRBV19 and J is TRBJ1-5; D possibly corresponds to TRBD1 (6 bases). V was shortened by 2 bases and J by 9 bases, with 17 bases between the two germline ends. Germline loops: CDR1 LNHDA, CDR2 SQIVND (reference sequence). The CDR3 consists of 15 residues. CDR3 nucleotide sequence: TGTGCCAGTAGTATACTGGGGGGCGGAAGTGGGCCCCAGCATTTT. This translates into CASSILGGGSGPQHF.

Here the CDR3 reads CASRRDTGNEQFF. The CDR3 nucleotides are TGTGCCAGCAGAAGGGACACAGGAAATGAGCAGTTCTTC. This chain connects TRBV7-9 to TRBJ2-1; weak D call: TRBD1 (6 bases). This CDR3 is 13 amino acids long. V dropped 6 bases and J dropped 7 bases, with 13 bases sitting between them. Per germline, CDR1 SEHNR and CDR2 FQNEAQ (reference sequence).

In this sample, this clone turned up once. This sample also contains other DNA sequences that code for the same CDR3. This rearrangement joins TRBV13 to TRBJ1-2; D unresolved. Germline V CDR1 and CDR2: PRHDT, FYEKMQ (reference sequence). Trimming took off 5 bases at V and 4 bases at J, with 14 bases between the two ends. The CDR3 spans 14 residues. CDR3 protein: CASSPTGRIYGYTF. The CDR3 bases are TGTGCCAGCAGCCCTACTGGCAGAATCTATGGCTACACCTTC.

The CDR3 spells CASSFYNEQFF. The CDR3 bases are TGTGCCAGCAGCTTCTACAATGAGCAGTTCTTC. The chain recombines TRBV27 with TRBJ2-1; D not certain. Germline V gives CDR1 MNHEY, CDR2 SMNVEV (reference sequence). V was shortened by 6 bases and J by 3 bases, with 3 bases between the two germline ends. The CDR3 extends over 11 amino acids.

The genes are TRBV13 and TRBJ2-1; no reliable D call. V shed 5 bases and J shed 2 bases, with 7 bases lying between them. The length of the CDR3 is 13 residues. From germline, CDR1 is PRHDT and CDR2 FYEKMQ (reference sequence). CDR3 coding DNA: TGTGCCAGCAGCCCCTTCACCTACAATGAGCAGTTCTTC. The encoded protein is CASSPFTYNEQFF.

This clone came up once. The V call is TRBV27, the J call TRBJ1-2; 7 bases are a match to TRBD1. V was clipped by 5 bases and J by 4 bases; unmatched bases: 10. CDR3 length equals 15 residues. Germline V gene sequence: CDR1 MNHEY, CDR2 SMNVEV (reference sequence). CDR3 sequence: CASSDHQDRIYGYTF. The CDR3 region has the DNA TGTGCCAGCAGTGACCACCAGGACAGGATCTATGGCTACACCTTC.

This clone was seen a few times. V gene TRBV10-3 combines with J gene TRBJ1-1; D unclear. CDR3 length: 17 residues. Germline V gene data show CDR1 as ENHRY and CDR2 as SYGVKD. With 0 bases removed from V and 0 bases from J, the gap between germline ends came to 14 bases. The CDR3 DNA follows: TGTGCCATCAGTGAGTCGATCGCAGACCCCATGAACACTGAAGCTTTCTTT. This translates into CAISESIADPMNTEAFF.

The V call is TRBV30, the J call TRBJ2-1, with 8 bases matching TRBD2. This CDR3 has 16 residues. Germline assignment: CDR1 GTSNPN and CDR2 SVGIG (reference sequence). The V and J ends lost 2 bases and 4 bases, in that order; junction bases with no gene match: 10. The CDR3 DNA reads as TGTGCCTGGAGTCCATATCGGGGGGGGAATTACAATGAGCAGTTCTTC. Protein product: CAWSPYRGGNYNEQFF. The complete variable domain, with remaining parts taken from reference TRBV30 and TRBJ2-1, reads SQTIHQWPATLVQPVGSPLSLECTVEGTSNPNLYWYRQAAGRGLQLLFYSVGIGQISSEVPQNLSASRPQDRQFILSSKKLLLSDSGFYLCAWSPYRGGNYNEQFFGPGTRLTVL.

V and J are TRBV5-6 and TRBJ2-7; D not resolved. V was clipped by 1 base and J by 2 bases, with 7 bases between them. CDR3 length: 13 amino acids. Per the germline V gene, CDR1 is SGHDT and CDR2 is YYEEEE. The CDR3 nucleotides read TGTGCCAGCAGCTTGCTCGCCGCCTACGAGCAGTACTTC. Translated, it gives CASSLLAAYEQYF. The variable domain in full, with the rest retrieved from reference TRBV5-6 and TRBJ2-7, is DAGVTQSPTHLIKTRGQQVTLRCSPKSGHDTVSWYQQALGQGPQFIFQYYEEEERQRGNFPDRFSGHQFPNYSSELNVNALLLGDSALYLCASSLLAAYEQYFGPGTRLTVT.

The chain recombines TRBV2 with TRBJ2-7; 9 bases align to TRBD1. The CDR3 is 15 amino acids. The junction had 4 bases not matched to a gene; V was cut back by 1 base and J by 3 bases. Germline values: CDR1 SNHLY, CDR2 FYNNEI. The CDR3 loop is CASSEVQGADYEQYF. In DNA form, the CDR3 reads TGTGCCAGCAGTGAAGTACAGGGGGCAGACTACGAGCAGTACTTC.

V gene TRBV29-1 combines with J gene TRBJ2-1; TRBD1 is a possible D gene (7 bases). The CDR3 covers 14 residues. Trimming stripped 3 bases from V and 7 bases from J, with 16 bases between. The germline V gene encodes CDR1 SQVTM and CDR2 ANQGSEA. Written as DNA, the CDR3 is TGCAGCGTTGACGGGGTAGCAGGGGGGAATGAGCAGTTCTTC. This sequence encodes CSVDGVAGGNEQFF.

Remarks on this clone: A read error may account for a junction end that differs from germline. The rearrangement links TRBV7-9 to TRBJ2-7; no reliable D call. The germline V gene encodes CDR1 SEHNR and CDR2 FQNEAQ (reference sequence). This CDR3 has 13 residues. For the CDR3, the DNA is TGTGCCAGCTCATCCGGACCCGAAAAAAGCCACCTATTC. This encodes CASSSGPEKSHLF.

This chain joins TRBV7-9 and TRBJ2-7, with 12 bases matching TRBD2. CDR1 is SEHNR and CDR2 is FQNEAQ in the germline V gene (reference sequence). CDR3 length: 15 residues. V lost 2 bases to trimming and J lost 6 bases; unmatched junction nucleotides: 5. CDR3 region: CASSLRSSGRAEQYF. The CDR3 bases are TGTGCCAGCAGCTTACGATCTAGCGGGAGGGCCGAGCAGTACTTC.

The chain uses TRBV10-3 and TRBJ2-3; D not resolved. Germline values: CDR1 ENHRY, CDR2 SYGVKD. This CDR3 is built from 14 residues. Trimming removed 2 bases at V and 10 bases at J, with 16 bases between. In nucleotides, the CDR3 is TGTGCCATCAGTGAGAATGTCGGGCTTTTAGCGCAGTATTTT. Translation: CAISENVGLLAQYF.

V and J are TRBV10-3 and TRBJ1-2; D is undetermined. This CDR3 is 14 amino acids long. Germline assignment: CDR1 ENHRY and CDR2 SYGVKD. Deletions cut 2 bases from V and 8 bases from J, with 15 bases between. The CDR3 spells CAISETTARGGYTF. The CDR3, as DNA: TGTGCCATCAGTGAGACAACGGCCCGAGGAGGCTACACCTTC.

This clone is a singleton in its sample. This chain connects TRBV4-1 to TRBJ1-4; the D is unclear. The CDR3 loop spans 14 amino acids. The ends were cut back, 0 bases at V and 5 bases at J, with 7 bases in the middle. Germline loops: CDR1 MGHRA, CDR2 YSYEKL. The CDR3 sequence is CASSQDFFNEKLFF. CDR3 sequence (DNA): TGCGCCAGCAGCCAAGATTTCTTCAATGAAAAACTGTTTTTT.

V and J are TRBV5-1 and TRBJ1-2, with 9 bases identical to TRBD1. Germline-derived CDR1 and CDR2 are SGHRS and YFSETQ. Losses at the gene ends were 2 bases for V and 10 bases for J; bases not matched to a gene: 6. The CDR3 totals 13 residues. The CDR3 here is CASSFTGGADYTF. The CDR3, as DNA: TGCGCCAGCAGCTTTACAGGGGGCGCGGACTACACCTTC.